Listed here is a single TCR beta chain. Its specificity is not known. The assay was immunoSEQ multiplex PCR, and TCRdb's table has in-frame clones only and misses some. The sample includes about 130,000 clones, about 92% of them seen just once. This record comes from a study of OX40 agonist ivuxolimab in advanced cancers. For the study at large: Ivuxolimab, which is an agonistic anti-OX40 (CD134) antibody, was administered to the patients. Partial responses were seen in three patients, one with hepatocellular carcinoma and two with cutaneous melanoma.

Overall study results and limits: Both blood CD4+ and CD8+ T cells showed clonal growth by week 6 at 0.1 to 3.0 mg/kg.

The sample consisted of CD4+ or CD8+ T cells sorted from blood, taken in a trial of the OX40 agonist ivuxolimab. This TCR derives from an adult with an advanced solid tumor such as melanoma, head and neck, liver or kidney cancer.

CDR3 sequence: CASRVSGSGNTIYF. The CDR3 DNA reads TGTGCCAGTAGGGTGTCGGGAAGTGGAAACACCATATATTTT. V usage is TRBV19 and J usage is TRBJ1-3; D ambiguous. The CDR3 is made up of 14 amino acids. V was shortened by 6 bases and J by 3 bases, with 12 bases between the two germline ends. Per the germline V gene, CDR1 is LNHDA and CDR2 is SQIVND (reference sequence).